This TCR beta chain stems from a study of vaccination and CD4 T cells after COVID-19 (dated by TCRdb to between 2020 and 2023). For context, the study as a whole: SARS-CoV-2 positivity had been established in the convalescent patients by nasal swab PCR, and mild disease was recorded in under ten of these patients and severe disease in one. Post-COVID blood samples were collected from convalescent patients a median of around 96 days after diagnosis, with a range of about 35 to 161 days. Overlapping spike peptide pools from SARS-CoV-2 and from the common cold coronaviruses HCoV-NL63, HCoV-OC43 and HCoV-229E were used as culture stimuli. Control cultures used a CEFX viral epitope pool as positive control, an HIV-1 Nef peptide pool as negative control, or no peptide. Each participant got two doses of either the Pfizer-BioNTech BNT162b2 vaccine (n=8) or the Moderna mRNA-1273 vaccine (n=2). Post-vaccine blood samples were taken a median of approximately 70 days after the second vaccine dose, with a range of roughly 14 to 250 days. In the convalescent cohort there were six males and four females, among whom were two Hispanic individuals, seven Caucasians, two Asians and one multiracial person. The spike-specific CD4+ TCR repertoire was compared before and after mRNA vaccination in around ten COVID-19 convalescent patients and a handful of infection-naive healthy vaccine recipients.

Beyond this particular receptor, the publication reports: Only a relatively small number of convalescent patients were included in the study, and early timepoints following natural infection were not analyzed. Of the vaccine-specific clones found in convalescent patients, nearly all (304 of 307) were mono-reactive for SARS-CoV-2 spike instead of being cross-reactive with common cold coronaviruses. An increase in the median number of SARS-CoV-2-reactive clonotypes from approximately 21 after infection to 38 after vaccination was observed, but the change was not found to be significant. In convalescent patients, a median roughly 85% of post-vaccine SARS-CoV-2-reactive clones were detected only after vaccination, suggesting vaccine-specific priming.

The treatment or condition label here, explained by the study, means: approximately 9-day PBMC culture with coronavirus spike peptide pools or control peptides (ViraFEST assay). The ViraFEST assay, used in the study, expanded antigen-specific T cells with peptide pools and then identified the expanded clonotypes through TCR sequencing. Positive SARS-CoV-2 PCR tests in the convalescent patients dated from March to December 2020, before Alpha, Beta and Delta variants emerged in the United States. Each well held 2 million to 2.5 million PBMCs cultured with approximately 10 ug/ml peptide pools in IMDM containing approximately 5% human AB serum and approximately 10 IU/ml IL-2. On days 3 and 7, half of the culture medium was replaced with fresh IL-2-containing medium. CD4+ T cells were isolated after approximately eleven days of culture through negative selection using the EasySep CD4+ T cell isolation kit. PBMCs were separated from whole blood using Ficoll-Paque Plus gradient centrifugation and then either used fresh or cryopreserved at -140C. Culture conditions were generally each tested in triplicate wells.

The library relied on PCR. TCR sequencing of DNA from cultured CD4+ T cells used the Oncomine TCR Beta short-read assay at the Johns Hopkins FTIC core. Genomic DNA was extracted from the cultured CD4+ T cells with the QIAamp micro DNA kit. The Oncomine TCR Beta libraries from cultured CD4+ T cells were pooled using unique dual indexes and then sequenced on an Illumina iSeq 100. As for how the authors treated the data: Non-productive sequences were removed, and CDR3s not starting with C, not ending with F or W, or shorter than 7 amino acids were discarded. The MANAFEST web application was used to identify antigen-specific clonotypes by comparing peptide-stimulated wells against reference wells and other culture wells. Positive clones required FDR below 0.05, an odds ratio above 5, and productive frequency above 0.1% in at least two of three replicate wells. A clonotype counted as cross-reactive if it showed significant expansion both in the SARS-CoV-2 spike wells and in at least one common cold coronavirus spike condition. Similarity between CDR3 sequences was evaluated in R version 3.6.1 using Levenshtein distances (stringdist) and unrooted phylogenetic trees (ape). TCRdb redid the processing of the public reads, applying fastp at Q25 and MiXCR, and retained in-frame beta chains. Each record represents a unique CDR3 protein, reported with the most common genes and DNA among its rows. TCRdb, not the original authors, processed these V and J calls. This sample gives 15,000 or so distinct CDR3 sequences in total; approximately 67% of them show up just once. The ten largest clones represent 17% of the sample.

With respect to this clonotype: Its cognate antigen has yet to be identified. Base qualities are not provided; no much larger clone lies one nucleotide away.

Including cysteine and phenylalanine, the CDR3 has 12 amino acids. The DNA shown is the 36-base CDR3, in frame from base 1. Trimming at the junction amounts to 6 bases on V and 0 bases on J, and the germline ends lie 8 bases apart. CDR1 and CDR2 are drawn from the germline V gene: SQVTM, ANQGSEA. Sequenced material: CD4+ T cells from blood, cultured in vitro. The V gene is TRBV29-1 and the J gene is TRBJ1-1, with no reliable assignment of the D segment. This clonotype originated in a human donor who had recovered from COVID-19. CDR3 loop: CSVRMVNTEAFF. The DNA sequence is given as TGCAGCGTAAGGATGGTGAACACTGAAGCTTTCTTT.